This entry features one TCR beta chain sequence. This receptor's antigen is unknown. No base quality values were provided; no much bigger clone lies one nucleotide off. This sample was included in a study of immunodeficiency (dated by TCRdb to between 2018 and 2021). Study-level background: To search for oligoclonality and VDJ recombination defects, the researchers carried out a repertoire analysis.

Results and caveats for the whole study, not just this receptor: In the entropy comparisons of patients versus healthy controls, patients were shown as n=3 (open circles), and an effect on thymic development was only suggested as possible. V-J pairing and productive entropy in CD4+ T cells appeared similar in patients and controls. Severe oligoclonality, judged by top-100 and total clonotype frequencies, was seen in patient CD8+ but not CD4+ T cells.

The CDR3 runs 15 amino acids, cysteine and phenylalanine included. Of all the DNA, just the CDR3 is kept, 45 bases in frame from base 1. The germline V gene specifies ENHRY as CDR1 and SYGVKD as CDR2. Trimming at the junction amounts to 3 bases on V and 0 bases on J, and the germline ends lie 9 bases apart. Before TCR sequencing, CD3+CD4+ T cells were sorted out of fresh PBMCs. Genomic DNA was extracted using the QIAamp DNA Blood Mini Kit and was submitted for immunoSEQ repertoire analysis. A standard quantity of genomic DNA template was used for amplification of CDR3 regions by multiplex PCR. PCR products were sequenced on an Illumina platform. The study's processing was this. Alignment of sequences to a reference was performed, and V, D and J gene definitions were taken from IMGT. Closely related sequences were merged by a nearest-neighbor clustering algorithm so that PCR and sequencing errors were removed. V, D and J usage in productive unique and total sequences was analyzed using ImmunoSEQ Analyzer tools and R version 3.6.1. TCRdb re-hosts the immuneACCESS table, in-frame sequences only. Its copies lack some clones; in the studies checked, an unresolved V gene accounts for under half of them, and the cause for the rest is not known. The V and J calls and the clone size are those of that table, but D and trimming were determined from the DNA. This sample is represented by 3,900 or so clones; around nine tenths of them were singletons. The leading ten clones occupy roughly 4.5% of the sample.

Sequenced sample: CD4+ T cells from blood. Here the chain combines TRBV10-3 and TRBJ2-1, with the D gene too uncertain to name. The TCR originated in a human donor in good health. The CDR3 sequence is CAISDSTSSYNEQFF. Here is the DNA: TGTGCCATCAGTGATTCAACGAGCTCCTACAATGAGCAGTTCTTC.